A selection of T cell receptor beta chains follows, all from one sample in a study of blood T cell repertoires in COVID-19. Sequencing used immunoSEQ multiplex PCR; TCRdb keeps in-frame clones, though not all of them. The sample contains 350,000 to 450,000 clones, around 89% of which appear only once. The sample taken for sequencing was PBMCs or T cells enriched from blood (not recorded which). The receptors were sampled from a man in his thirties or forties who had recovered from COVID-19. CDR3s include the opening cysteine and the closing phenylalanine or tryptophan. A D gene is named only where the DNA matches it firmly. Clone size is stated in some rows and not others, as once, few, many or a class when expanded.

>TRBV28|-|-|TRBJ1-2
CASLQLKSRGYTF
TGTGCCAGTCTTCAGTTAAAAAGTCGCGGCTACACCTTC
>TRBV18|-|TRBD1|TRBJ2-3
CASSRQGGTDTQYF
TGTGCCAGCTCAAGACAGGGTGGGACAGATACGCAGTATTTT
>TRBV12-5|-|-|TRBJ2-1
CASGSQPSSYNEQFF
TGTGCTAGTGGTTCCCAACCGAGCTCCTACAATGAGCAGTTCTTC
>TRBV30|-|-|TRBJ1-6
CAWKQGPYNSPLHF
TGTGCCTGGAAACAGGGCCCCTATAATTCACCCCTCCACTTT
>TRBV19|-|-|TRBJ2-2
CASSISSAAGELFF
TGTGCCAGTAGTATTAGTAGCGCGGCCGGGGAGCTGTTTTTT
>TRBV28|-|-|TRBJ2-7
CASSLEGGRGDYEQYF
TGTGCCAGCAGTTTAGAGGGGGGGCGCGGAGACTACGAGCAGTACTTC
>TRBV20-1|-|TRBD2|TRBJ2-1
CSAATGTKQFF
TGCAGTGCAGCGACCGGGACTAAGCAGTTCTTC
>TRBV28|-|TRBD1|TRBJ1-5
CASSPGQGASQPQHF
TGTGCCAGCAGTCCCGGACAGGGGGCGAGTCAGCCCCAGCATTTT
>TRBV28|-|-|TRBJ2-1
CASSIRGSNEQFF
TGTGCCAGCTCGATCCGGGGGTCAAATGAGCAGTTCTTC
>TRBV9|-|-|TRBJ1-2
CASSEGVTNYGYTF
TGTGCCAGCAGCGAGGGAGTCACTAACTATGGCTACACCTTC
>TRBV27|-|-|TRBJ2-3
CASSLVGTDTQYF
TGTGCCAGCAGTTTAGTAGGCACAGATACGCAGTATTTT
>TRBV10-2|few|-|TRBJ1-2
CASRDTGSYGYTF
TGCGCCAGCAGGGATACCGGGTCCTATGGCTACACCTTC
>TRBV12-3/TRBV12-4|few|-|TRBJ1-3
CASKGDTIYF
TGTGCCAGCAAGGGGGACACCATATATTTT
>TRBV7-6|-|-|TRBJ2-2
CASSFGGTGELFF
TGTGCCAGCAGCTTTGGGGGGACCGGGGAGCTGTTTTTT
>TRBV28|-|TRBD2|TRBJ2-5
CASSTHAGVVETQYF
TGTGCCAGCAGTACCCATGCGGGAGTGGTAGAGACCCAGTACTTC
>TRBV4-1|few|-|TRBJ1-5
CASSQTNQGGGNQPQHF
TGCGCCAGCAGCCAAACGAACCAGGGAGGAGGCAATCAGCCCCAGCATTTT
>TRBV21-1|-|-|TRBJ2-1
CASSKGAGGTSNEQFF
TGTGCCAGCAGCAAAGGCGCAGGGGGCACTAGCAATGAGCAGTTCTTC
>TRBV4-1|-|-|TRBJ1-1
CASSLNTGGEAFF
TGCGCCAGCAGCCTGAACACGGGGGGTGAAGCTTTCTTT
>TRBV19|-|-|TRBJ2-1
CASSILSNEQFF
TGTGCCAGTAGTATATTATCCAATGAGCAGTTCTTC
>TRBV28|once|-|TRBJ1-6
CATGTSFNSPLHF
TGTGCCACAGGGACAAGCTTCAATTCACCCCTCCACTTT
>TRBV7-2|-|-|TRBJ2-3
CASSKLVWADTQYF
TGTGCCAGCAGCAAACTAGTTTGGGCAGATACGCAGTATTTT
>TRBV27|-|TRBD1|TRBJ1-5
CASSLEQGAGQPQHF
TGTGCCAGCAGTTTAGAACAGGGGGCCGGTCAGCCCCAGCATTTT
>TRBV18|-|-|TRBJ2-3
CASSPQPGLGPADTQYF
TGTGCCAGCTCACCTCAACCGGGACTGGGCCCCGCAGATACGCAGTATTTT
>TRBV28|-|TRBD1|TRBJ1-5
CASSLFGQARRNQPQHF
TGTGCCAGCAGTTTATTCGGACAGGCACGGCGCAATCAGCCCCAGCATTTT
>TRBV11-2|-|TRBD2|TRBJ2-1
CASSLDPSGISYNEQFF
TGTGCCAGCAGCTTAGATCCTAGCGGGATCTCCTACAATGAGCAGTTCTTC
>TRBV7-3|-|-|TRBJ2-5
CASSRLGFTEETQYF
TGTGCCAGCAGCCGACTAGGCTTTACTGAAGAGACCCAGTACTTC
>TRBV28|-|-|TRBJ2-2
CASNFVGGTGGELFF
TGTGCCAGCAACTTCGTCGGGGGAACGGGCGGGGAGCTGTTTTTT
>TRBV12-3/TRBV12-4|-|TRBD1|TRBJ1-6
CASSRDRASPLHF
TGTGCCAGCAGCCGGGACAGGGCATCACCCCTCCACTTT
>TRBV27|-|TRBD1|TRBJ2-4
CAGTGDENIQYF
TGTGCCGGGACAGGGGACGAGAACATTCAGTACTTC
>TRBV29-1|-|TRBD1|TRBJ1-1
CSATGGTEAFF
TGCAGCGCGACAGGGGGTACTGAAGCTTTCTTT
>TRBV27|-|-|TRBJ2-4
CASSPGTRTNIQYF
TGTGCCAGCAGTCCCGGGACAAGGACAAACATTCAGTACTTC